This T cell receptor (beta chain) was sequenced in a study of blood T cell repertoires in COVID-19. CDR1 and CDR2 from the germline V gene are MNHEY and SVGAGI. V was pared by 6 bases and J by 5 bases, with 14 bases between. This CDR3 is 14 amino acids long. Clones were sequenced by immunoSEQ multiplex PCR, and TCRdb holds only the in-frame ones, with some missing. The sample has about 260,000 clones; 85% to 90% are singletons. The specimen was peripheral blood. The rearrangement joins TRBV6-5 to TRBJ1-5, with TRBD1 as a possible D gene (6 bases). The sequence was obtained from a woman aged 40 to 50 with acute or convalescent COVID-19. Here the CDR3 reads CASSQQGPYQPQHF. The DNA of the CDR3 is TGTGCCAGCAGCCAACAGGGCCCCTATCAGCCCCAGCATTTT.